The T cell receptor beta chain under discussion was sequenced for a study of CD8 T cells in ankylosing spondylitis. Points from the study as a whole: Certain motif variants had earlier been reported in reactive arthritis synovial fluid and blood. Reported data indicate significant enrichment of disease-linked clones within matched ankylosing spondylitis synovial fluid. Fewer than ten highly homologous variants made up a TCR beta motif, and this motif appeared characteristic of ankylosing spondylitis blood. Disease-linked clones bore a CD8+ phenotype and were relatively rare in peripheral blood.

Each TCR beta library was made by quantitative 5'-RACE that incorporated molecular barcodes. TCRdb passed the 5' RACE reads through MiXCR, listing each CDR3 protein once. The table shows more than 650,000 distinct CDR3 sequences, with approximately 12% occurring only once. Worth noting for this clonotype: The antigen is undetermined.

The CDR3 consists of 16 residues. With 2 bases clipped from V and 4 bases from J, the junction kept 8 bases outside the gene matches. Germline-derived CDR1 and CDR2 are DFQATT and SNEGSKA (reference sequence). Sequencing was carried out using blood, either unsorted or a sorted T cell fraction (not recorded which). This sequence was found in a male donor with ankylosing spondylitis. The chain has TRBV20-1 and TRBJ2-7, with 13 bases lining up with TRBD2. The CDR3 is CSARRTSGSSTYEQYF. DNA for the CDR3: TGCAGTGCTAGACGGACTAGCGGGAGCTCAACGTACGAGCAGTACTTC.